These 8 T cell receptor beta chains were all obtained from the same sample, sequenced in a study of Tregs in tolerant kidney transplant recipients. Assay: immunoSEQ multiplex PCR; the TCRdb copy retains only in-frame clones and omits some. The sample gives roughly 250,000 clones, roughly four fifths of which show up once; around 0.64% is in the top ten. The sequenced material came from CD4+ T cells from blood. The receptor source for this set is a human donor in good health.

This chain connects TRBV15 to TRBJ2-7; 11 positions agree with TRBD1. This CDR3 contains 15 residues. J lost 2 bases, V lost 5 bases, and 5 bases had no gene match. CDR1 is LNHNV and CDR2 is YYDKDF in the germline V gene (reference sequence). CDR3 coding DNA: TGTGCCACCAGCCTAGGGACAGGGGGTGCCTACGAGCAGTACTTC. Translated, it gives CATSLGTGGAYEQYF. The whole variable domain, remainder taken from reference TRBV15 and TRBJ2-7, is DAMVIQNPRYQVTQFGKPVTLSCSQTLNHNVMYWYQQKSSQAPKLLFHYYDKDFNNEADTPDNFQSRRPNTSFCFLDIRSPGLGDTAMYLCATSLGTGGAYEQYFGPGTRLTVT.

The chain is built from TRBV6-6 and TRBJ2-7; a weak D match, TRBD2 (6 bases). This CDR3 is built from 14 residues. The V end was cut by 5 bases, the J end by 4 bases, with 15 bases between. CDR1 and CDR2 from the germline V gene are MNHNY and SVGAGI (reference sequence). The CDR3 DNA reads TGTGCCAGCAGTCGACCCGGACTACCTTACGAGCAGTACTTC. This sequence encodes CASSRPGLPYEQYF.

The chain is built from TRBV5-1 and TRBJ2-2, with a weak D call TRBD1 (6 bases). This CDR3 spans 14 amino acids. Germline-derived CDR1 and CDR2 are SGHRS and YFSETQ. The V and J ends lost 1 base and 6 bases respectively, with 10 bases between them. This CDR3 is CASSLSGVAGELFF. The DNA of the CDR3 is TGCGCCAGCAGCTTGTCAGGGGTGGCCGGGGAGCTGTTTTTT.

The chain has TRBV4-1 and TRBJ2-7; 9 bases map to TRBD1. J was trimmed by 1 base and V by 4 bases; bases with no gene match: 8. This CDR3 has 16 amino acids. CDR1 is MGHRA and CDR2 is YSYEKL in the germline V gene. Here the CDR3 DNA reads TGCGCCAGCAGCCTTTCCACGGGGACAGGGTCCTACGAGCAGTACTTC. Amino acids: CASSLSTGTGSYEQYF.

This chain links TRBV6-1 with TRBJ1-2; a weak D match, TRBD1 (6 bases). The CDR3 spans 13 residues. V was shortened by 7 bases and J by 2 bases, with 11 bases between the two germline ends. Germline V gene lookup returns CDR1 MNHNS and CDR2 SASEGT. This CDR3 is CASTDRQNYGYTF. In DNA, the CDR3 is TGTGCCAGCACCGACAGGCAAAACTATGGCTACACCTTC.

In regard to this clone: Other DNA sequences in this sample translate to the same CDR3. This chain uses TRBV30 with TRBJ2-2; D might be TRBD2 (7 bases). Deletions cut 2 bases from V and 6 bases from J, with 13 bases between. CDR1 GTSNPN and CDR2 SVGIG come from the germline V gene (reference sequence). The CDR3 is 14 residues long. In DNA form, the CDR3 reads TGTGCCTGGAGTAGGGGGAGGGTGCCCGGGGAGCTGTTTTTT. It encodes CAWSRGRVPGELFF.

This clone was observed a single time. At one end, the junction sequence differs from germline, possibly due to a read error. Other DNA sequences in this sample translate to the same CDR3. CDR3 loop: CASSLGGGTEAFF. The CDR3 nucleotides are TGCGCCAGCAGTTTGGGAGGGGGAACTGAAGCTTTCTTT. The V gene is TRBV5-1, the J gene TRBJ1-1; possible D gene TRBD1, 6 bases. Germline lookup yields CDR1 SGHRS and CDR2 YFSETQ. The CDR3 is made up of 13 amino acids.

V gene TRBV4-1 combines with J gene TRBJ1-2; D is unclear. The CDR3 extends over 13 amino acids. V was cut by 3 bases and J by 7 bases, with 12 bases left in between. CDR1 is MGHRA and CDR2 is YSYEKL in the germline V gene. The DNA of the CDR3 is TGCGCCAGCAGCCAGGATTCTTATCGTGGCTACACCTTC. It specifies CASSQDSYRGYTF.